A selection of T cell receptor beta chains follows, all from one sample in a study of blood T cell repertoires in COVID-19. Produced via immunoSEQ multiplex PCR; TCRdb's table is partial and in-frame only. This table holds 65,000 to 95,000 clones, 78% found once. Sequencing was carried out using peripheral blood. These receptors all come from a man between 60 and 75 years old with COVID-19, enrolled during active disease. CDR3s include the opening cysteine and the closing phenylalanine or tryptophan. A D gene is named only where the DNA matches it firmly. Not all rows give a size; the values are once, few, many and, for expanded clones, a class.

j_call,v_call,d_call,clone_size,cdr3_nt,cdr3_aa
TRBJ2-3,TRBV18,TRBD1,NA,TGTGCCAGCTCAGGCCGACAGGGGAGCACAGATACGCAGTATTTT,CASSGRQGSTDTQYF
TRBJ2-3,TRBV4-1,NA,NA,TGCGCCAGCAGCCAAGATCCCGGGTTGGAAACAGATACGCAGTATTTT,CASSQDPGLETDTQYF
TRBJ2-5,TRBV29-1,NA,NA,TGCAGCGTTGGCGGAAAAGAGACCCAGTACTTC,CSVGGKETQYF
TRBJ2-5,TRBV19,TRBD1,NA,TGTGCCAGTAGCACCAGGACAGGGGGCCCCCGAGAGACCCAGTACTTC,CASSTRTGGPRETQYF
TRBJ2-3,TRBV15,NA,NA,TGTGCCACCAGCAGAGATTCGGGGGTCGGAAGCACAGATACGCAGTATTTT,CATSRDSGVGSTDTQYF
TRBJ2-5,TRBV4-1,NA,NA,TGCGCCAGCAGCCCGCAGCTAGATCCCTCCCCAGAGACCCAGTACTTC,CASSPQLDPSPETQYF
TRBJ2-4,TRBV7-8,NA,once,TGTGCCAGCAGCTTAGTGGCGGTCTCTCTTGCTGCCAAAAACATTCAGTACTTC,CASSLVAVSLAAKNIQYF
TRBJ2-3,TRBV2,NA,few,TGTGCCAGCAGTGGAAATACAGTTACCTACACAGATACGCAGTATTTT,CASSGNTVTYTDTQYF
TRBJ1-5,TRBV5-1,TRBD1,NA,TGCGCCAGCAGCCTGAACTCCGGGACAGCCTTTAATCAGCCCCAGCATTTT,CASSLNSGTAFNQPQHF
TRBJ1-4,TRBV19,TRBD1,NA,TGTGCCAGTAAGGACAGGGGAAGGGAAAAACTGTTTTTT,CASKDRGREKLFF
TRBJ1-3,TRBV11-3,NA,NA,TGTGCCAGCAGCTTAGAAGGGACACGGGGAAACACCATATATTTT,CASSLEGTRGNTIYF
TRBJ2-7,TRBV5-5,TRBD1,NA,TGTGCCAGCAGCTCTCCGGGACAGGGGCTAGGAGAGCAGTACTTC,CASSSPGQGLGEQYF
TRBJ2-7,TRBV30,NA,once,TGTGCCTGCCTGACACCACGAAGCTCCTACGAGCAGTACTTC,CACLTPRSSYEQYF
TRBJ2-7,TRBV10-3,TRBD2,NA,TGTGCCATCAGTGACCCTGGGACTATCTACGAGCAGTACTTC,CAISDPGTIYEQYF
TRBJ2-7,TRBV7-3,NA,once,TGTGCCAGCAGCCCCCAACGGGGATCAGCCCAGTACTTC,CASSPQRGSAQYF
TRBJ1-5,TRBV19,NA,NA,TGTGCCAGTAGTATAGTGGGGCAAAGGTTGTATGTGTATCAGCCCCAGCATTTT,CASSIVGQRLYVYQPQHF
TRBJ1-2,TRBV9,NA,NA,TGTGCCAGCAGCGTAGAGGACACAGTCTATGGCTACACCTTC,CASSVEDTVYGYTF
TRBJ1-2,TRBV6-5,NA,few,TGTGCCAGCAGAAAATCGGACAGCCCCAACTATGGCTACACCTTC,CASRKSDSPNYGYTF
TRBJ2-7,TRBV3-1/TRBV3-2,TRBD1,NA,TGTGCCAGCAGCTCTACAGGGGGTCCCCCGGGGGAGCAGTACTTC,CASSSTGGPPGEQYF
TRBJ2-5,TRBV19,TRBD2,few,TGTGCCAGTAGTATAGGCGGGAGGAGGGAGACCCAGTACTTC,CASSIGGRRETQYF
TRBJ1-2,TRBV6-2/TRBV6-3,NA,few,TGTGCCAGCAGTTACTCGTCAGGGGCTAATGGCTACACCTTC,CASSYSSGANGYTF
TRBJ1-5,TRBV5-5,NA,NA,TGTGCCAGCAGCTTGGCCGCAGTCGGGGGCAATCAGCCCCAGCATTTT,CASSLAAVGGNQPQHF
TRBJ1-1,TRBV7-9,TRBD1,NA,TGTGCCAGCAGCTTTCAGACAGGGGTGGGCACTGAAGCTTTCTTT,CASSFQTGVGTEAFF
TRBJ2-1,TRBV3-1/TRBV3-2,NA,NA,TGTGCCAGCAGCCGACGGAGGCTCAATGAGCAGTTCTTC,CASSRRRLNEQFF
TRBJ2-7,TRBV5-1,TRBD1,few,TGCGCCAGCAGCCGGACAGGACACTACGAGCAGTACTTC,CASSRTGHYEQYF
TRBJ2-1,TRBV9,NA,NA,TGTGCCAGCAGCGTAGACCGCGGGGGCCTCGATGAGCAGTTCTTC,CASSVDRGGLDEQFF
TRBJ2-2,TRBV9,TRBD1,once,TGTGCCAGCAGCGTTGGACAGGGGGACACCGGGGAGCTGTTTTTT,CASSVGQGDTGELFF
TRBJ1-4,TRBV7-2,NA,NA,TGTGCCAGCAGCTTACAGGGGCCCGCGGCTAATGAAAAACTGTTTTTT,CASSLQGPAANEKLFF
TRBJ1-6,TRBV6-6,NA,NA,TGTGCCAGCAGTACGAGATCACAGGATTCACCCCTCCACTTT,CASSTRSQDSPLHF
TRBJ1-1,TRBV27,NA,NA,TGTGCCAGCAGTTCGACAGTGAACACTGAAGCTTTCTTT,CASSSTVNTEAFF
TRBJ2-1,TRBV2,NA,few,TGTGCCAGCAGTTACGGACTCACAAACTCCTACAATGAGCAGTTCTTC,CASSYGLTNSYNEQFF
TRBJ2-3,TRBV20-1,TRBD2,once,TGCAGTGCTAGTGCGGGGGACACAGATACGCAGTATTTT,CSASAGDTDTQYF
TRBJ2-2,TRBV7-2,TRBD1,NA,TGTGCCACTAAAGGGGCAGGGGGCGCAACCGGGGAGCTGTTTTTT,CATKGAGGATGELFF
TRBJ2-1,TRBV27,NA,NA,TGTGCCACCGCTCTGTGGGGCGATCAAGACAATGAGCAGTTCTTC,CATALWGDQDNEQFF
TRBJ2-3,TRBV4-1,TRBD1,NA,TGCGCCAGCAGCCAAGAACCTCCCAGGGGGAGTTGGACAGATACGCAGTATTTT,CASSQEPPRGSWTDTQYF
TRBJ2-1,TRBV9,TRBD1,NA,TGTGCCAGCAGCGTAGTACAGGGGGAACCGGGATCCTACAATGAGCAGTTCTTC,CASSVVQGEPGSYNEQFF
TRBJ1-2,TRBV5-1,NA,once,TGCGCCAGCAGCTTGTTCGACACCACTAACTATGGCTACACCTTC,CASSLFDTTNYGYTF
TRBJ2-3,TRBV13,NA,NA,TGTGCCAGCAGCTTAGCCGGGCGGAGCCCAGGGCCAGATACGCAGTATTTT,CASSLAGRSPGPDTQYF
TRBJ2-3,TRBV7-2,TRBD2,NA,TGTGCCAGCAGCCCCGGACTAGCGCGGAATACGCAGTATTTT,CASSPGLARNTQYF